The rows below give T cell receptor beta chains drawn from one sample of a study of blood T cell repertoires in COVID-19. Libraries were prepared by immunoSEQ multiplex PCR; TCRdb keeps only in-frame clonotypes and omits some of them. The data hold over 250,000 clones, with 83% observed a single time. Material: peripheral blood. Receptor source: a woman aged 45-60 years who had recovered from COVID-19. Each CDR3 is given with its conserved first and last residue. D genes are given only for firm matches. Size is omitted from some rows. Given values are once, few, many or a class for expanded clones.

CDR3nt | CDR3aa | v_gene | d_gene | abundance | j_gene
TGTGCCAGCACCGCAGTATTCGAAAAACTGTTTTTT | CASTAVFEKLFF | TRBV6-5 | - | - | TRBJ1-4
TGTGCCAGCAGTTATAGGGTAGCGGGGGGGCCCTCCTACGAGCAGTACTTC | CASSYRVAGGPSYEQYF | TRBV6-2/TRBV6-3 | TRBD2 | once | TRBJ2-7
TGTGCCAGCAGCTTAGAACAGGGGGGCTACAATGAGCAGTTCTTC | CASSLEQGGYNEQFF | TRBV11-3 | TRBD1 | many | TRBJ2-1
TGCAGCGTCCTGGGACAGCAGGCCTCCTACGAGCAGTACTTC | CSVLGQQASYEQYF | TRBV29-1 | TRBD1 | - | TRBJ2-7
TGCACCAGCAAGACAGGGATCCACGAGCAGTACTTC | CTSKTGIHEQYF | TRBV1 | - | - | TRBJ2-7
TGTGCCAGCAGCTTCCGATTTTCCCGGACTAGCGGACCCTACGAGCAGTACTTC | CASSFRFSRTSGPYEQYF | TRBV7-9 | TRBD2 | - | TRBJ2-7
TGTGCCAGCAGCTCGGCCCGGGTTTTTAGCAATCAGCCCCAGCATTTT | CASSSARVFSNQPQHF | TRBV21-1 | - | once | TRBJ1-5
TGTGCCAGCAGCCAGTATAGCGGGGGGGCCGCTGAGCAGTTCTTC | CASSQYSGGAAEQFF | TRBV11-2 | TRBD2 | - | TRBJ2-1
TGCGCCAGCAGCCAAAGTACGGGAGATGGCTATGGCTACACCTTC | CASSQSTGDGYGYTF | TRBV4-1 | - | - | TRBJ1-2
TGTGCCAGCAGCCCATGGGGCTTCTCCTATAATTCACCCCTCCACTTT | CASSPWGFSYNSPLHF | TRBV5-6 | - | - | TRBJ1-6
TGTGCCAGCACCGCGGACAGGGCTAACTATGGCTACACCTTC | CASTADRANYGYTF | TRBV5-4 | TRBD1 | - | TRBJ1-2
TGTGCCAGTAGTTCGGGACAGGGCCCCTACGAGCAGTACTTC | CASSSGQGPYEQYF | TRBV19 | TRBD1 | - | TRBJ2-7
TGTGCCAGCAGTTGGACAGATAGCACAGATACGCAGTATTTT | CASSWTDSTDTQYF | TRBV27 | - | - | TRBJ2-3
TGTGCCAGCAGCCAACAGGCAACTAATGAAAAACTGTTTTTT | CASSQQATNEKLFF | TRBV7-9 | - | - | TRBJ1-4
TGTGCCAGCAGCATCACACCTGGAAACACCATATATTTT | CASSITPGNTIYF | TRBV7-9 | - | - | TRBJ1-3
TGTGCCATCAGTGAGTCGACTGATGTGAGTGAAAAACTGTTTTTT | CAISESTDVSEKLFF | TRBV10-3 | - | - | TRBJ1-4
TGTGCCAGCCGACTAGGGAACACCGGGGAGCTGTTTTTT | CASRLGNTGELFF | TRBV6-6 | - | once | TRBJ2-2
TGTGCCAGCAGCTTAGTAGCCGGGACAGGGACTAACTATGGCTACACCTTC | CASSLVAGTGTNYGYTF | TRBV7-2 | TRBD1 | - | TRBJ1-2
TGTGCCAGCAGCCACGGACAGGGGACTACTGAAGCTTTCTTT | CASSHGQGTTEAFF | TRBV7-9 | TRBD1 | - | TRBJ1-1
TGTGCCAGCAGCTCTCCAACAGGGGGCATTCGGTACACTGAAGCTTTCTTT | CASSSPTGGIRYTEAFF | TRBV7-2 | TRBD1 | - | TRBJ1-1
TGTGCCAGCAGCTCGTTTGAGGGTAGCATGGGTCAGCCCCAGCATTTT | CASSSFEGSMGQPQHF | TRBV7-2 | - | - | TRBJ1-5
TGTGCCAGCAGTGTCCAGCGGGGGACAGATACGCAGTATTTT | CASSVQRGTDTQYF | TRBV6-4 | TRBD2 | - | TRBJ2-3
TGTGCCACCGCAGACTCTACAAGCACAGATACGCAGTATTTT | CATADSTSTDTQYF | TRBV6-5 | - | - | TRBJ2-3
TGTGCCAGCAGCCGCCCTATGACAGGGGGTGGGGATACGCAGTATTTT | CASSRPMTGGGDTQYF | TRBV28 | TRBD1 | - | TRBJ2-3
TGTGCCTGGAGTGTGGGGAGGGATCAGCCCCAGCATTTT | CAWSVGRDQPQHF | TRBV30 | - | - | TRBJ1-5
TGTGCCAGCAGTTTACGGCCGGACAAGGCCCAGTACTTC | CASSLRPDKAQYF | TRBV28 | - | - | TRBJ2-5
TGTGCCATCAATCAGGGCGGGGGCCTTATGGGGGAGACCCAGTACTTC | CAINQGGGLMGETQYF | TRBV10-3 | - | - | TRBJ2-5
TGTGCCAGTAATCAACAGGGGGCCCAGTTGCCCCAGCATTTT | CASNQQGAQLPQHF | TRBV19 | TRBD1 | - | TRBJ1-5
TGTGCCAGCAGTTTATGGGTAGCTAACTATGGCTACACCTTC | CASSLWVANYGYTF | TRBV28 | - | - | TRBJ1-2
TGTGCCAGCTCACCGACTAGCTCCTGGGAGACCCAGTACTTC | CASSPTSSWETQYF | TRBV18 | TRBD2 | - | TRBJ2-5
TGTGCCAGCAGTTTTGCGGGGGCCACAGATACGCAGTATTTT | CASSFAGATDTQYF | TRBV6-6 | - | - | TRBJ2-3
TGTGCCAGCCTAGCGCAAGAGACCCAGTACTTC | CASLAQETQYF | TRBV2 | - | - | TRBJ2-5
TGTGCCAGCTCACCTATTACTCTGACAGGGGGCCAGAGAACTGAAGCTTTCTTT | CASSPITLTGGQRTEAFF | TRBV18 | TRBD1 | - | TRBJ1-1
TGTGTCCACGCCAGGAACACTGAAGCTTTCTTT | CVHARNTEAFF | TRBV28 | - | - | TRBJ1-1
TGTGCCAGCAGCGTTACTAGCGGGGCCACAGATACGCAGTATTTT | CASSVTSGATDTQYF | TRBV9 | TRBD2 | - | TRBJ2-3
TGTGCCAGCCGATCTTCCGGGACCTATAATTCACCCCTCCACTTT | CASRSSGTYNSPLHF | TRBV6-5 | - | - | TRBJ1-6
TGTGCCAGCAGCAAAGCGACGGGACAGAAACCTAGCACAGATACGCAGTATTTT | CASSKATGQKPSTDTQYF | TRBV21-1 | - | - | TRBJ2-3
TGCGCCAGCAGCCCCGGTCACGGGGGGGGTCCCTCTCTCAGGAATGAGCAGTTCTTC | CASSPGHGGGPSLRNEQFF | TRBV4-1 | TRBD2 | - | TRBJ2-1
TGTGCCAGCAGCTTAGATCGGTTCCTTCGGTTCCCGAACACTGAAGCTTTCTTT | CASSLDRFLRFPNTEAFF | TRBV11-2 | - | - | TRBJ1-1
TGTGCCAGCAGCCTAGGACAGAACTATGGCTACACCTTC | CASSLGQNYGYTF | TRBV27 | - | once | TRBJ1-2
TGTGCCAGCAGCCGCTCACCGGGACAGTCCCTCGGAGCCGGGGAGCTGTTTTTT | CASSRSPGQSLGAGELFF | TRBV4-2 | TRBD1 | - | TRBJ2-2
TGTGCCAGCAGCGTAATAGCGGGAGGGCCGCCCTACAATGAGCAGTTCTTC | CASSVIAGGPPYNEQFF | TRBV9 | TRBD2 | - | TRBJ2-1
TGTGCCAGCAGCTTAGTTAGCGGGGGGTTCCAAGAGACCCAGTACTTC | CASSLVSGGFQETQYF | TRBV7-9 | TRBD2 | - | TRBJ2-5